The present T cell receptor (beta chain) was sequenced within a study of shared clonotypes between healthy human individuals. Study-level information: Each donor's CD8 memory used one plate, CD8 naive two, each CD4 subset three.

CD8 cells regarded as naive lacked CD45RO, were positively chosen for CCR7, and omitted terminally differentiated effector memory CD45RA+ cells. General study results and limits: Even with large depth, rarefaction showed that sorted-subset sequencing was incomplete.

Repertoires were generated with immunoSEQ multiplex PCR, while TCRdb's copy carries only in-frame clones and drops some. This table has about 580,000 clones, roughly 98% appearing once. Points on this clone: Its antigen is undetermined.

The CDR3 sequence is 13 residues long. Germline V gene lookup returns CDR1 SGDLS and CDR2 YYNGEE. V lost 4 bases and J 4 bases, leaving 12 bases between the germline ends. Sequenced material: naive CD8+ T cells sorted from blood. The receptor comes from a young man in good health. The J gene is TRBJ2-7, the V gene TRBV9, with D perhaps TRBD2 (5 bases). Here the CDR3 reads CASSTPGLYEQYF. DNA for the CDR3: TGTGCCAGCAGCACACCCGGACTGTACGAGCAGTACTTC.